The 27 T cell receptor beta chains given below trace back to one sample, sequenced in a study of cytomegalovirus exposure and HLA in healthy donors. Clones were read by immunoSEQ multiplex PCR, and TCRdb kept only the in-frame ones, dropping some. The table has 70,000 or so clones, less than 95% seen once. Sequencing used PBMCs. These receptors were obtained from a woman in her late teens or twenties in good health and CMV-seropositive.

The chain uses TRBV27 and TRBJ2-7, with a weak D call TRBD2 (7 bases). This CDR3 has 13 residues. Trimming pared 5 bases from V and 4 bases from J, leaving 12 bases between. Per the germline V gene, CDR1 is MNHEY and CDR2 is SMNVEV (reference sequence). As DNA, the CDR3 is TGTGCCAGCAGTGGGGGGGCTCCGTACGAGCAGTACTTC. Residues: CASSGGAPYEQYF.

This chain uses TRBV7-2 with TRBJ2-5, with TRBD1 matching 7 bases. The germline V gene has CDR1 SGHTA and CDR2 FQGNSA. Trimming cost V 2 bases and J 2 bases; bases outside gene matches: 5. The CDR3 has 15 amino acids. This CDR3 is CASSLPTGPQETQYF. The DNA for the CDR3 is TGTGCCAGCAGCTTACCGACAGGGCCTCAAGAGACCCAGTACTTC. The variable domain in full, completed from reference TRBV7-2 and TRBJ2-5, reads GAGVSQSPSNKVTEKGKDVELRCDPISGHTALYWYRQSLGQGLEFLIYFQGNSAPDKSGLPSDRFSAERTGGSVSTLTIQRTQQEDSAVYLCASSLPTGPQETQYFGPGTRLLVL.

The chain combines TRBV7-8 with TRBJ2-3, with TRBD2 matching 11 bases. CDR1 is SGHVS and CDR2 is FQNEAQ in the germline V gene. The V and J ends lost 5 bases and 6 bases, in that order; junction bases with no gene match: 7. The CDR3 totals 15 residues. The CDR3 protein is CASSISGGAGDTQYF. The CDR3, as DNA: TGTGCCAGCAGCATTAGCGGGGGGGCCGGTGATACGCAGTATTTT.

The J gene is TRBJ2-7, the V gene TRBV23-1, with D perhaps TRBD2 (5 bases). TRBV23-1 is marked as an open reading frame, function uncertain. Trimming took off 11 bases at V and 5 bases at J, with 13 bases between the two ends. The CDR3 is made up of 11 amino acids. The CDR3 region is CASARRDEQYF. CDR3 DNA: TGCGCCTCCGCTCGGCGGGACGAGCAGTACTTC.

The chain joins TRBV6-1 to TRBJ1-1; D possibly corresponds to TRBD1 (6 bases). V lost 1 base, J lost 12 bases, and 18 bases lay in between. The V gene's germline CDR1 is MNHNS and CDR2 SASEGT. This CDR3 comprises 14 residues. CDR3 coding DNA: TGTGCCAGCAGTGAAGTCGGCCGGCCAGGGGAGTCTTTCTTT. Its protein product is CASSEVGRPGESFF.

The chain is built from TRBV2 and TRBJ2-7, with 9 bases aligning to TRBD1. Germline loops: CDR1 SNHLY, CDR2 FYNNEI. This CDR3 spans 15 amino acids. The junction had 12 bases not matched to a gene; V was cut back by 8 bases and J by 4 bases. CDR3 DNA: TGTGCCAGCGCCCCAACAGGACAGGGGAAGTACGAGCAGTACTTC. Its protein is CASAPTGQGKYEQYF.

The chain joins TRBV6-4 to TRBJ2-7; 9 nucleotides align to TRBD2. The CDR3 sequence is 15 residues long. Germline lookup yields CDR1 MRHNA and CDR2 SNTAGT. Trimming removed 4 bases from V and 4 bases from J; junction bases left unmatched: 8. The CDR3 DNA reads as TGTGCCAGCAGTGCAAAGGGGCGGGAGGGGTACGAGCAGTACTTC. Amino acids: CASSAKGREGYEQYF.

The count of this clone is one. The chain has TRBV10-3 and TRBJ2-4; D is undetermined. Germline assignment: CDR1 ENHRY and CDR2 SYGVKD. The CDR3 contains 10 residues. Trimming removed 6 bases at V and 13 bases at J, with 10 bases between. The DNA for the CDR3 is TGTGCCATCAGGAAGGAGCTCCAGTACTTC. Its translation is CAIRKELQYF.

The rearrangement uses TRBV6-1 and TRBJ1-1, with D possibly TRBD1 on 5 matching bases. Trimming removed 2 bases at V and 1 base at J, with 5 bases between. CDR3 length: 13 amino acids. Germline-derived CDR1 and CDR2 are MNHNS and SASEGT. Here the CDR3 DNA reads TGTGCCAGCAGTGAAACAGGGAACACTGAAGCTTTCTTT. Amino acid sequence: CASSETGNTEAFF.

The chain has TRBV29-1 and TRBJ2-1; maybe TRBD1 (5 bases). CDR3 size: 12 residues. Germline values: CDR1 SQVTM, CDR2 ANQGSEA. V lost 3 bases, J lost 7 bases, and 10 bases lay in between. CDR3 DNA sequence: TGCAGCGTTGACAGGGAAGGGAATGAGCAGTTCTTC. Amino acid sequence: CSVDREGNEQFF.

This clone has a single count. The V call is TRBV5-5, the J call TRBJ2-7; D gene uncertain. The CDR3 runs 11 residues. CDR1 is SGHKS and CDR2 is YYEKEE in the germline V gene (reference sequence). Trimming stripped 4 bases from V and 7 bases from J, with 9 bases between. The CDR3 is CASSPDWEQYF. CDR3 nucleotides: TGTGCCAGCAGCCCCGACTGGGAGCAGTACTTC.

The chain recombines TRBV2 with TRBJ2-2; the match to TRBD1 covers 7 bases. Germline CDR1 SNHLY, CDR2 FYNNEI. The V and J ends lost 5 bases and 3 bases, in that order; junction bases with no gene match: 6. The CDR3 loop spans 15 amino acids. CDR3 sequence (DNA): TGTGCCAGCAGTCGGGACAGCGGATACACCGGGGAGCTGTTTTTT. It specifies CASSRDSGYTGELFF.

The chain employs TRBV6-5 and TRBJ1-6, with 10 bases identical to TRBD1. Germline CDR1 MNHEY, CDR2 SVGAGI. The CDR3 runs 15 residues. The V gene end was trimmed by 7 bases and the J gene end by 5 bases; junction bases not matched to a gene: 5. CDR3 region: CASNLGTGDNSPLHF. The CDR3 bases are TGTGCCAGCAACCTTGGGACAGGGGATAATTCACCCCTCCACTTT.

The chain combines TRBV7-9 with TRBJ2-4, with 7 bases identical to TRBD1. Germline loops: CDR1 SEHNR, CDR2 FQNEAQ (reference sequence). Trimming cost V 4 bases and J 0 bases; bases outside gene matches: 6. The CDR3 is 16 amino acids. CDR3 protein: CASSYWTGLAKNIQYF. CDR3 DNA: TGTGCCAGCAGCTACTGGACAGGATTAGCCAAAAACATTCAGTACTTC.

CDR3 coding DNA: TGCGCCAGCAGCCAAGGACAGGGGGCGCTCCACGAGCAGTACTTC. It yields the protein CASSQGQGALHEQYF. This rearrangement joins TRBV4-3 to TRBJ2-7; 10 bases are a match to TRBD1. With V trimmed by 1 base and J by 5 bases, 5 bases remained unmatched. The CDR3 runs 15 residues. Germline values: CDR1 LGHNA, CDR2 YSLEER.

There are a few counts of this clone. The CDR3, as DNA: TGCAGCGTGGGGGACAGACAAGAGACCCAGTACTTC. This gives the protein CSVGDRQETQYF. This chain joins TRBV29-1 and TRBJ2-5, with 7 nucleotides matching TRBD1. The CDR3 length is 12 residues. J gave up 2 bases and V 6 bases, and 3 bases lay outside the gene matches. Germline V CDR1 and CDR2: SQVTM, ANQGSEA.

The chain is built from TRBV2 and TRBJ1-1; 7 nucleotides line up with TRBD1. Trimming removed 2 bases from V and 3 bases from J; junction bases left unmatched: 3. Germline CDR1 is SNHLY and CDR2 is FYNNEI. This CDR3 is 14 amino acids long. The CDR3 nucleotides are TGTGCCAGCAGTGAAACAGGGGACGACACTGAAGCTTTCTTT. Protein sequence: CASSETGDDTEAFF. Filled out from reference TRBV2 and TRBJ1-1, the complete variable domain reads EPEVTQTPSHQVTQMGQEVILRCVPISNHLYFYWYRQILGQKVEFLVSFYNNEISEKSEIFDDQFSVERPDGSNFTLKIRSTKLEDSAMYFCASSETGDDTEAFFGQGTRLTVV.

This chain joins TRBV12-5 and TRBJ2-3; 10 nucleotides match TRBD2. The CDR3 runs to 17 residues. CDR1 and CDR2 from the germline V gene are LGHNT and FRNRAP. V was clipped by 2 bases and J by 6 bases; unmatched bases: 11. CDR3 in amino acids: CASGLTLLAGDEDTQYF. The CDR3 DNA sequence: TGTGCTAGTGGTTTGACCCTTCTAGCGGGAGACGAGGATACGCAGTATTTT.

The V and J genes are TRBV7-9 and TRBJ2-7; 7 positions agree with TRBD1. There are 14 residues in the CDR3. Losses at the gene ends were 5 bases for V and 1 base for J; bases not matched to a gene: 5. Germline CDR1 is SEHNR and CDR2 is FQNEAQ (reference sequence). DNA of the CDR3: TGTGCCAGCAGCCGGACAGGCCGTTCCTACGAGCAGTACTTC. Its protein is CASSRTGRSYEQYF.

This chain uses TRBV19 with TRBJ1-1; D is undetermined. V dropped 6 bases and J dropped 0 bases, with 11 bases sitting between them. CDR3 length: 14 residues. Germline assignment: CDR1 LNHDA and CDR2 SQIVND (reference sequence). CDR3 DNA sequence: TGTGCCAGTAGCCAGTACGAATTGAACACTGAAGCTTTCTTT. It is translated as CASSQYELNTEAFF.

In its sample, this clone was seen once. The chain uses TRBV21-1 and TRBJ2-1; the listed D gene, TRBD2, was not tested against the DNA. TRBV21-1 is annotated as a pseudogene. CDR3 length equals 16 residues. The CDR3 region is CASSELAHGAYNEQFF. CDR3 nucleotides: TGTGCCAGCAGCGAACTAGCACACGGTGCCTACAATGAGCAGTTCTTC.

V is TRBV2 and J is TRBJ1-1; D gene ambiguous. With 5 bases removed from V and 4 bases from J, the gap between germline ends came to 14 bases. The CDR3 sequence is 14 residues long. The germline V gene has CDR1 SNHLY and CDR2 FYNNEI. The CDR3 protein is CASSPRELVTEAFF. CDR3 sequence (DNA): TGTGCCAGCAGTCCAAGGGAGCTGGTCACTGAAGCTTTCTTT.

CDR3 region: CASSLVEVRTTEAFF. The DNA for the CDR3 is TGTGCCAGCAGCCTCGTTGAGGTACGGACTACTGAAGCTTTCTTT. The gene calls are TRBV7-2 and TRBJ1-1; D is unresolved. This CDR3 is 15 amino acids long. V lost 5 bases to trimming and J lost 5 bases, with 18 bases between them. The germline gives CDR1 SGHTA, CDR2 FQGNSA.

The rearrangement uses TRBV9 and TRBJ2-7; 11 bases fit TRBD2. The germline V gene has CDR1 SGDLS and CDR2 YYNGEE. The CDR3 spans 15 residues. V shed 4 bases, J shed 6 bases, and the junction held 9 bases outside the gene matches. CDR3 sequence (DNA): TGTGCCAGCAGCCCACGGACTGGACTAGCGGGCGAGCAGTACTTC. Amino acid sequence: CASSPRTGLAGEQYF.

This chain links TRBV7-8 with TRBJ2-1, with 7 bases identical to TRBD2. This CDR3 has 18 residues. Unmatched junction bases numbered 13, after V lost 5 bases and J lost 0 bases. Germline V gives CDR1 SGHVS, CDR2 FQNEAQ. This CDR3 is CASSPKRELISSYNEQFF. DNA for the CDR3: TGTGCCAGCAGCCCCAAGCGGGAACTCATTAGCTCCTACAATGAGCAGTTCTTC.

The gene calls are TRBV5-1 and TRBJ2-3; D is perhaps TRBD1 (6 bases). There are 18 residues in the CDR3. The V gene's germline CDR1 is SGHRS and CDR2 YFSETQ. V was shortened by 0 bases and J by 5 bases, with 22 bases between the two germline ends. CDR3 DNA: TGCGCCAGCAGCTTGGCCAGAGAGGGCAGGGGAGTTCGAGATACGCAGTATTTT. It translates to CASSLAREGRGVRDTQYF.

The chain is built from TRBV4-3 and TRBJ1-5; D is uncertain. The CDR3 is made up of 18 amino acids. Germline V gene sequence: CDR1 LGHNA, CDR2 YSLEER. V was cut by 6 bases and J by 1 base, with 22 bases left in between. In nucleotides, the CDR3 is TGCGCCAGCAGTTTTAGCCTTGCCGGGTCTGGAAGCAATCAGCCCCAGCATTTT. Its translation is CASSFSLAGSGSNQPQHF.